These T cell receptor beta chains were read from a single sample in a study of blood T cell repertoires in COVID-19. Some clones are missing from TCRdb's copy, which holds only in-frame ones; the method was immunoSEQ multiplex PCR. The table lists approximately 380,000 clones, 80% to 95% of them singletons. What was sequenced was PBMCs or T cells enriched from blood (not recorded which). The receptors come from a woman in her forties who had been exposed to COVID-19. Each CDR3 is given with its conserved first and last residue. D genes are given only for firm matches. For some rows the clone size is stated as once, few or many, or as a class when expanded; others skip it.

j_call d_call v_call clone_size cdr3_length cdr3_nt cdr3_aa
TRBJ2-3 TRBD2 TRBV18 NA 16 TGTGCCAGCTCACCACTAGCGGGCGCTAGCACAGATACGCAGTATTTT CASSPLAGASTDTQYF
TRBJ1-1 NA TRBV27 NA 15 TGTGCCAGCCGTGGGGGAGGCAGCCAGAACACTGAAGCTTTCTTT CASRGGGSQNTEAFF
TRBJ1-2 TRBD1 TRBV5-5 NA 15 TGTGCCAGCAGCTTGAGGCCAGGGGGCGCCGGGGGCTACACCTTC CASSLRPGGAGGYTF
TRBJ1-6 NA TRBV15 NA 16 TGTGCCACCAGGCTCTCAGGGGAACCCTATAATTCACCCCTCCACTTT CATRLSGEPYNSPLHF
TRBJ2-2 TRBD1 TRBV9 NA 15 TGTGCCAGCTCCCTACAGGGGAGCTGGGGCGGGGAGCTGTTTTTT CASSLQGSWGGELFF
TRBJ2-1 TRBD1 TRBV7-9 NA 18 TGTGCCAGCAGCTCGTACCGAGGGACAGGGCTCACCTACAATGAGCAGTTCTTC CASSSYRGTGLTYNEQFF
TRBJ1-1 NA TRBV3-1/TRBV3-2 NA 14 TGTGCCAGCAGACTGACAGATATGAACACTGAAGCTTTCTTT CASRLTDMNTEAFF
TRBJ1-2 NA TRBV28 NA 16 TGTGCCAGCCTCGTGGGGAGGCGGGGGCTTAACTATGGCTACACCTTC CASLVGRRGLNYGYTF
TRBJ1-1 TRBD1 TRBV14 once 15 TGTGCCAGCAGCCGGGCCGGGACAGGGAGCCGTGGAGCTTTCTTT CASSRAGTGSRGAFF
TRBJ1-2 TRBD1 TRBV5-1 NA 15 TGCGCCAGCAGCCTTGGGACAGGACTTAACTATGGCTACACCTTC CASSLGTGLNYGYTF
TRBJ1-2 NA TRBV24-1 NA 13 TGTGCCACCAGTGATTTGCCTGGGGCCGGCTACACCTTC CATSDLPGAGYTF
TRBJ2-7 TRBD2 TRBV5-1 NA 14 TGCGCCAGCAGCTTTAGCGGGGGCTCCTACGAGCAGTACTTC CASSFSGGSYEQYF
TRBJ2-3 TRBD1 TRBV5-1 NA 15 TGCGCCAGCAGCTTGCGGCAGGGGGTCGGGGATACGCAGTATTTT CASSLRQGVGDTQYF
TRBJ2-5 NA TRBV5-4 NA 13 TGTGCCAGCAGCTCGCGGGGCGGGGAGACCCAGTACTTC CASSSRGGETQYF
TRBJ2-7 NA TRBV5-1 NA 15 TGCGCCAGCAGCTCCAACACAGGGATGCTCTACGAGCAGTACTTC CASSSNTGMLYEQYF
TRBJ1-6 NA TRBV5-8 NA 14 TGTGCCAGCAGCTTAATCAGGGAAAATTCACCCCTCCACTTT CASSLIRENSPLHF
TRBJ1-3 NA TRBV7-2 NA 13 TGTGCCAGCACCCCCGACAGGGGAAACACCATATATTTT CASTPDRGNTIYF
TRBJ1-1 NA TRBV13 NA 12 TGTGCCAGCAGCCCTCGAGGAACTGAAGCTTTCTTT CASSPRGTEAFF
TRBJ2-1 NA TRBV20-1 NA 11 TGCAGTGCCATACTCGACACTGAGCAGTTCTTC CSAILDTEQFF
TRBJ2-5 TRBD1 TRBV7-9 NA 16 TGTGCCAGCAGCTCCTCGGGGACAGGCCCCGAAGAGACCCAGTACTTC CASSSSGTGPEETQYF
TRBJ1-1 NA TRBV11-3 NA 15 TGTGCCAGCAGCCCCGCCCGGCAGGGTGTCTTGGAAGCTTTCTTT CASSPARQGVLEAFF
TRBJ1-4 TRBD1 TRBV19 NA 14 TGTGCCAGTAGTGCGGGACAGAAGAATGAAAAACTGTTTTTT CASSAGQKNEKLFF
TRBJ2-7 NA TRBV5-1 NA 14 TGCGCCAGCAGCTTGGGCGGACAGAAATGGGAGCAGTACTTC CASSLGGQKWEQYF
TRBJ2-1 TRBD1 TRBV10-1 once 15 TGCGCCAGCAGTGAGATAGGACAGGGCTACAATGAGCAGTTCTTC CASSEIGQGYNEQFF
TRBJ2-3 NA TRBV29-1 once 14 TGCAGCGTTGATCGCGTGGTTAGTACAGATACGCAGTATTTT CSVDRVVSTDTQYF
TRBJ1-1 NA TRBV29-1 once 9 TGCAGCGTTGGAGGTCAAGCTTTCTTT CSVGGQAFF
TRBJ2-7 NA TRBV12-3/TRBV12-4 NA 13 TGTGCCAGCAGTAGGACAGATGGCAACGAGCAGTACTTC CASSRTDGNEQYF
TRBJ1-2 NA TRBV7-2 NA 18 TGTGCCAGCAGCTTACTTCGGACCTCAGGTCGGGGGAATGGAGGCTACACCTTC CASSLLRTSGRGNGGYTF
TRBJ1-1 NA TRBV21-1 NA 14 TGTGCCAGCAGCAAAGTGGGGGAGGCCACTGAAGCTTTCTTT CASSKVGEATEAFF
TRBJ1-1 TRBD1 TRBV5-4 once 16 TGTGCCAGCAGCCCACGGGCGGTACAGGGGGGGACTGAAGCTTTCTTT CASSPRAVQGGTEAFF
TRBJ2-7 NA TRBV12-3/TRBV12-4 once 11 TGTGCCAGCTCTGGCAGGGGCGAGCAGTACTTC CASSGRGEQYF
TRBJ2-7 TRBD2 TRBV2 once 18 TGTGCCAGCAGTGAAGCTCCGACACTAGCGGTTCTCTCCTACGAGCAGTACTTC CASSEAPTLAVLSYEQYF
TRBJ1-3 NA TRBV7-2 NA 15 TGTGCCAGCAGCACCGGGACTTTTGCTGGAAACACCATATATTTT CASSTGTFAGNTIYF
TRBJ2-2 TRBD2 TRBV18 NA 14 TGTGCCAGCTCACCTCCGGGACTAGCCGGGGAGCTGTTTTTT CASSPPGLAGELFF
TRBJ2-1 TRBD2 TRBV6-5 NA 15 TGTGCCAGCAGCAGCGGGACTAACTCCTACAATGAGCAGTTCTTC CASSSGTNSYNEQFF
TRBJ1-2 TRBD1 TRBV7-2 NA 20 TGTGCCAGCAGCTTAGCATGGGGACAGGGGGGCTCGGGAATTAACTATGGCTACACCTTC CASSLAWGQGGSGINYGYTF
TRBJ1-5 NA TRBV7-2 NA 13 TGTGCCAGCACCTCTCTAAGCAATCAGCCCCAGCATTTT CASTSLSNQPQHF
TRBJ2-7 NA TRBV30 NA 16 TGTGCCTGGAGTGTAGGAGGGGCCAGGAGCTCCTACGAGCAGTACTTC CAWSVGGARSSYEQYF
TRBJ1-4 TRBD1 TRBV2 NA 14 TGTGCCAGCACCAACGACAGGGGGAATGAAAAACTGTTTTTT CASTNDRGNEKLFF
TRBJ2-7 NA TRBV7-9 once 15 TGTGCCAGCAGCCTCCCCGGGACTTTAGATTACGAGCAGTACTTC CASSLPGTLDYEQYF
TRBJ2-5 NA TRBV7-8 NA 15 TGTGCCAGCAGCCATTCTCAGAACCGACAAGAGACCCAGTACTTC CASSHSQNRQETQYF
TRBJ1-1 TRBD1 TRBV5-7 NA 15 TGTGCCAGCAGCCTGGGACAGGGGCATGAAACTGAAGCTTTCTTT CASSLGQGHETEAFF
TRBJ2-1 TRBD2 TRBV5-6 NA 17 TGTGCCAGCAGCCTATATGCTAGCGGGAGGGTCTACAATGAGCAGTTCTTC CASSLYASGRVYNEQFF
TRBJ2-7 NA TRBV7-8 NA 14 TGTGCCAGCAGCTTAAATCCGGCTAGCTACGAGCAGTACTTC CASSLNPASYEQYF
TRBJ2-3 TRBD1 TRBV24-1 NA 16 TGTGCCACCGGGACAGGGGGCTCAACTAGCACAGATACGCAGTATTTT CATGTGGSTSTDTQYF